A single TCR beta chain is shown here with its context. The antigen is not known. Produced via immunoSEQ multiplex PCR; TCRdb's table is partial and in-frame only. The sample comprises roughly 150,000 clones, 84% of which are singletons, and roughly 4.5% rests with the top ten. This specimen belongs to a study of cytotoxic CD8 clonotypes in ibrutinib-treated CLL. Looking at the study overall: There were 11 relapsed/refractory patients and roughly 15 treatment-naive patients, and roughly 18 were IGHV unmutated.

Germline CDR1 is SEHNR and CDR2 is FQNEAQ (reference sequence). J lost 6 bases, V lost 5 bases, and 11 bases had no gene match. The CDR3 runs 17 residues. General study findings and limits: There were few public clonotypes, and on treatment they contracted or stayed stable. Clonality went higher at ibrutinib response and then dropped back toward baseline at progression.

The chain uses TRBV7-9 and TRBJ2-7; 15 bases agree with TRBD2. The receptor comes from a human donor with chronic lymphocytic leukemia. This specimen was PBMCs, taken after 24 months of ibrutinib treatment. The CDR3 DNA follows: TGTGCCAGCAGCCTACATGGACTAGCGGGAGGGCCGGGCGAGCAGTACTTC. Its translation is CASSLHGLAGGPGEQYF. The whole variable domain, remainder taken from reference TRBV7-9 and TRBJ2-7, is DTGVSQNPRHKITKRGQNVTFRCDPISEHNRLYWYRQTLGQGPEFLTYFQNEAQLEKSRLLSDRFSAERPKGSFSTLEIQRTEQGDSAMYLCASSLHGLAGGPGEQYFGPGTRLTVT.